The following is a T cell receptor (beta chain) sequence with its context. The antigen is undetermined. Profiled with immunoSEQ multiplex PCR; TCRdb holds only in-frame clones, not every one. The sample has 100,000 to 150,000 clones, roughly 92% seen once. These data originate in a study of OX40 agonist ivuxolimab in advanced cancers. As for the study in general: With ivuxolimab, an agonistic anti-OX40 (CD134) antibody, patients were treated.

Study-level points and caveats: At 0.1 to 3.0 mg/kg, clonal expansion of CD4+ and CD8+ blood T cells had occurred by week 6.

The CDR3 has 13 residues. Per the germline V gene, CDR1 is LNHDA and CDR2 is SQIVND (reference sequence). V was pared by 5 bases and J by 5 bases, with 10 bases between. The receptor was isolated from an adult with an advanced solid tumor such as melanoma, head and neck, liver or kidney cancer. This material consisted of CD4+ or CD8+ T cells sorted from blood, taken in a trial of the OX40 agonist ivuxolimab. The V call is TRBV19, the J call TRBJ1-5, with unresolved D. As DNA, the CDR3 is TGTGCCAGTAGTCCAACACGCGATCAGCCCCAGCATTTT. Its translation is CASSPTRDQPQHF. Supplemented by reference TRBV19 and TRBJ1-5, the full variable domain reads DGGITQSPKYLFRKEGQNVTLSCEQNLNHDAMYWYRQDPGQGLRLIYYSQIVNDFQKGDIAEGYSVSREKKESFPLTVTSAQKNPTAFYLCASSPTRDQPQHFGDGTRLSIL.